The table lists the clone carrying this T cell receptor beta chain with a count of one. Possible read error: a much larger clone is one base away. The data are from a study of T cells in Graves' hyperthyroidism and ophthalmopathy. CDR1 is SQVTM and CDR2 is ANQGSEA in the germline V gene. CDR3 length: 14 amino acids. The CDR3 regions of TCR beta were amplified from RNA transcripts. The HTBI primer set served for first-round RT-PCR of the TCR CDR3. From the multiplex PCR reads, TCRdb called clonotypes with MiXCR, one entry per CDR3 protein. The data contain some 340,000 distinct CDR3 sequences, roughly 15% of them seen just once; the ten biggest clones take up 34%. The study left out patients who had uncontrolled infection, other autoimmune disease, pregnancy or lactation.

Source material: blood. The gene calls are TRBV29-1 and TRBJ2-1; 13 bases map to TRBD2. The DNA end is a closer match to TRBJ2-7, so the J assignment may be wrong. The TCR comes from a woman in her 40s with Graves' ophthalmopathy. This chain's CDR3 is CSESLAGGPNEQYF. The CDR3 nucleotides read TGCAGCGAATCACTAGCGGGAGGGCCGAATGAGCAGTACTTC.